Listed here are 24 T cell receptor beta chains from one sample, sequenced in a study of blood T cells in healthy people across ages. Together with a sample-barcoded 5' primer, a J-beta primer mix was included in a second PCR lasting about 7 to 11 cycles. TCRdb fed the 5' RACE reads into MiXCR, producing one record per CDR3 protein. The sample lists 800,000 to 900,000 distinct CDR3 sequences, 62% seen once, with about a quarter in the top ten. The sequenced material came from blood. The receptors stem from a man younger than 45 in good health.

This clonotype was counted many times. The chain carries TRBV20-1 and TRBJ2-4; 10 nucleotides match TRBD2. Germline V gene lookup returns CDR1 DFQATT and CDR2 SNEGSKA (reference sequence). V was pared by 4 bases and J by 6 bases, with 9 bases of the junction left unmatched. The CDR3 length is 15 residues. CDR3 sequence reads: CSAIQSGGGANIQYF. CDR3 bases: TGCAGTGCTATCCAAAGCGGGGGGGGCGCAAACATTCAGTACTTC.

V is TRBV5-1 and J is TRBJ2-1; 7 bases are a match to TRBD1. This CDR3 region has 12 residues. The germline gives CDR1 SGHRS, CDR2 YFSETQ. The trim removed 6 bases at V and 8 bases at J, leaving 5 bases unmatched. CDR3 DNA: TGCGCCAGCACAGGGACAGTGGATGAGCAGTTCTTC. Amino acids: CASTGTVDEQFF.

This clonotype was observed a handful of times. The chain joins TRBV29-1 to TRBJ1-1; 9 bases agree with TRBD1. The length of the CDR3 is 15 residues. J gave up 3 bases and V 8 bases, and 13 bases lay outside the gene matches. Germline V gives CDR1 SQVTM, CDR2 ANQGSEA. CDR3 nucleotide sequence: TGCAGCACCCTTGGGACAGGGAGACTTTACACTGAAGCTTTCTTT. Translated: CSTLGTGRLYTEAFF.

V gene TRBV7-3 combines with J gene TRBJ2-1; possible D gene TRBD2, 5 bases. Trimming pared 2 bases from V and 4 bases from J, leaving 15 bases between. This CDR3 contains 16 residues. Germline V gene data show CDR1 as SGHTA and CDR2 as FQGTGA. Here the CDR3 reads CASSLRGPGVYNEQFF. As DNA, the CDR3 is TGTGCCAGCAGCTTACGAGGGCCTGGGGTTTACAATGAGCAGTTCTTC.

The V gene is TRBV10-3, the J gene TRBJ2-3, with D perhaps TRBD2 (5 bases). The CDR3 totals 12 residues. Germline V CDR1 and CDR2: ENHRY, SYGVKD. V lost 8 bases and J lost 4, with 10 bases in between. CDR3 in amino acids: CAIRGSADTQYF. In DNA, the CDR3 is TGTGCCATCCGGGGTAGCGCAGATACGCAGTATTTT.

The V gene is TRBV3-1, the J gene TRBJ2-4; 8 bases agree with TRBD1. The assigned J gene may be wrong: the sequence end matches TRBJ2-7 better. The CDR3 loop spans 17 amino acids. The germline V gene encodes CDR1 LGHDT and CDR2 YNNKEL (reference sequence). DNA of the CDR3: TGTGCCAGCAGCCAGACCGCTCAGGGGGCAATTAACTACGAGCAGTACTTC. This gives the protein CASSQTAQGAINYEQYF.

V is TRBV29-1 and J is TRBJ2-3, with D tentatively TRBD2 (6 bases). Per the germline V gene, CDR1 is SQVTM and CDR2 is ANQGSEA. V was trimmed by 3 bases and J by 1 base, leaving 11 bases between them. The CDR3 contains 14 residues. Written as DNA, the CDR3 is TGCAGCGTTGACATTGGCGGGGGCACAGATACGCAGTATTTT. Translation gives CSVDIGGGTDTQYF.

J is TRBJ2-3 and V is TRBV4-3, with 10 nucleotides matching TRBD2. The V gene end was trimmed by 5 bases and the J gene end by 1 base; junction bases not matched to a gene: 3. CDR1 and CDR2 from the germline V gene are LGHNA and YSLEER. This CDR3 has 15 residues. In DNA form, the CDR3 reads TGCGCCAGCAGCTACGGACTAGCGGGCACAGATACGCAGTATTTT. It is translated as CASSYGLAGTDTQYF.

The chain recombines TRBV9 with TRBJ2-1; D perhaps matches TRBD2 (5 bases). V was clipped by 0 bases and J by 8 bases, with 9 bases between them. Germline CDR1 reads SGDLS; CDR2 reads YYNGEE. This CDR3 spans 13 amino acids. The CDR3 DNA reads as TGTGCCAGCAGCGTAGCCGGGGTTCATGAGCAGTTCTTC. Translation gives CASSVAGVHEQFF.

The chain carries TRBV12-3 or TRBV12-4 and TRBJ1-5; 8 bases map to TRBD1. There are 15 residues in the CDR3. V was clipped by 5 bases and J by 6 bases; unmatched bases: 9. The CDR3, as DNA: TGTGCCAGCAGTCCCCAGACAGGGGATGTTCAGCCCCAGCATTTT. Translated: CASSPQTGDVQPQHF.

This chain links TRBV7-2 with TRBJ2-1; TRBD2 matches 8 bases. The V gene's germline CDR1 is SGHTA and CDR2 FQGNSA. Trimming took 5 bases from V and 3 from J; bases not matched to a gene: 15. The length of the CDR3 is 18 residues. The CDR3: CASSATTFGGGYYNEQFF. CDR3 nucleotide sequence: TGTGCCAGCAGCGCCACGACTTTCGGCGGGGGGTACTACAATGAGCAGTTCTTC.

The chain links TRBV7-2 to TRBJ2-1; tentative D call: TRBD1 (6 bases). Trimming pared 3 bases from V and 5 bases from J, leaving 14 bases between. The CDR3 is 15 amino acids. Germline V gene lookup returns CDR1 SGHTA and CDR2 FQGNSA. In DNA form, the CDR3 reads TGTGCCAGCAGCTTCCTGGTCCAGGGGAACAATGAGCAGTTCTTC. Protein sequence: CASSFLVQGNNEQFF.

This clonotype was seen a single time. V usage is TRBV28 and J usage is TRBJ1-2; the D is unclear. The germline V gene encodes CDR1 MDHEN and CDR2 SYDVKM. The V end was cut by 4 bases, the J end by 4 bases, with 16 bases between. The CDR3 runs to 15 residues. The CDR3 loop is CASSYATAGLYGYTF. CDR3 in DNA: TGTGCCAGCAGTTATGCCACAGCGGGTCTCTATGGCTACACCTTC.

The CDR3 sequence is CASSEHNEQFF. In DNA, the CDR3 is TGTGCCAGCAGTGAACATAATGAGCAGTTCTTC. The chain carries TRBV25-1 and TRBJ2-1; the D is unclear. Deletions cut 2 bases from V and 7 bases from J, with 3 bases between. Germline CDR1 and CDR2: MGHDK and SYGVNS. The CDR3 has 11 residues.

The V gene is TRBV2, the J gene TRBJ2-1; the match to TRBD2 covers 9 bases. Germline trimming cut 7 bases from V and 4 bases from J; bases unmatched to any gene: 8. The V gene's germline CDR1 is SNHLY and CDR2 FYNNEI. The CDR3 spans 15 residues. CDR3 residues: CASIEGTSLYNEQFF. DNA for the CDR3: TGTGCCAGCATCGAAGGGACTAGCCTTTACAATGAGCAGTTCTTC.

Ten or more counts support this clonotype. The chain recombines TRBV7-2 with TRBJ2-1; TRBD2 matches 8 bases. The CDR3 is 13 amino acids. Germline-derived CDR1 and CDR2 are SGHTA and FQGNSA. J lost 6 bases, V lost 5 bases, and 3 bases had no gene match. Written as DNA, the CDR3 is TGTGCCAGCAGCCCAGGGACTAGCAATGAGCAGTTCTTC. It is translated as CASSPGTSNEQFF.

V usage is TRBV28 and J usage is TRBJ2-3; 7 bases are a match to TRBD1. This CDR3 contains 17 residues. J lost 2 bases, V lost 3 bases, and 11 bases had no gene match. CDR1 and CDR2 from the germline V gene are MDHEN and SYDVKM. In nucleotides, the CDR3 is TGTGCCAGCAGTTTCCCGCCGGACAGGAGCTCCACAGATACGCAGTATTTT. Amino acids: CASSFPPDRSSTDTQYF.

A few counts support this clonotype. V gene TRBV12-3 or TRBV12-4 combines with J gene TRBJ1-5; D is perhaps TRBD1 (5 bases). This CDR3 has 13 residues. Trimming took 6 bases from V and 6 from J, leaving 12 bases between them. CDR3 in amino acids: CASRLGEAQPQHF. Written as DNA, the CDR3 is TGTGCCAGCAGGTTGGGGGAAGCTCAGCCCCAGCATTTT.

This rearrangement joins TRBV4-3 to TRBJ2-3; TRBD2 matches 9 bases. CDR1 and CDR2 (germline): LGHNA, YSLEER. CDR3 length: 17 residues. V dropped 5 bases and J dropped 4; count of bases not matched to a gene: 13. CDR3 sequence reads: CASSSKPPSGVADTQYF. CDR3 in DNA: TGCGCCAGCAGCTCCAAGCCCCCTAGCGGGGTGGCAGATACGCAGTATTTT.

V and J are TRBV9 and TRBJ2-7, with D possibly matching TRBD1 (6 bases). The CDR3 totals 13 residues. Deletions cut 2 bases from V and 5 bases from J, with 11 bases between. The germline CDR1 and CDR2 sequences are SGDLS and YYNGEE. This chain's CDR3 is CASSVRGNNEQYF. DNA for the CDR3: TGTGCCAGCAGCGTGAGGGGGAACAACGAGCAGTACTTC.

The rearrangement uses TRBV6-1 and TRBJ1-5; D is undetermined. The CDR3 covers 14 residues. The V gene's germline CDR1 is MNHNS and CDR2 SASEGT. Trimming took off 1 base at V and 4 bases at J, with 8 bases between the two ends. The CDR3 loop is CASSEGNGNQPQHF. CDR3 nucleotide sequence: TGTGCCAGCAGTGAAGGAAACGGAAATCAGCCCCAGCATTTT.

This chain connects TRBV4-1 to TRBJ2-7; TRBD2 agrees at 7 bases. The CDR3 covers 14 residues. The trim removed 0 bases at V and 3 bases at J, leaving 2 bases unmatched. Germline V gene lookup returns CDR1 MGHRA and CDR2 YSYEKL. CDR3 amino acids: CASSQDPGGYEQYF. In DNA form, the CDR3 reads TGCGCCAGCAGCCAAGATCCGGGGGGCTACGAGCAGTACTTC.

V usage is TRBV13 and J usage is TRBJ2-5; D is perhaps TRBD2 (5 bases). Germline V gives CDR1 PRHDT, CDR2 FYEKMQ (reference sequence). This CDR3 region has 11 residues. Trimming shortened V by 3 bases and J by 11 bases, and 10 bases separated the two germline ends. CDR3: CASSLEEEQYF. CDR3 DNA: TGTGCCAGCAGCTTGGAGGAAGAGCAGTACTTC.

This sequence joins TRBV7-2 and TRBJ2-7, with 10 bases identical to TRBD1. From germline, CDR1 is SGHTA and CDR2 FQGNSA. The trim removed 5 bases at V and 6 bases at J, leaving 13 bases unmatched. CDR3 length equals 16 residues. CDR3 in amino acids: CASSLGSGQGSFEQYF. The CDR3 DNA follows: TGTGCCAGCAGCCTAGGCTCGGGACAGGGGTCTTTCGAGCAGTACTTC.